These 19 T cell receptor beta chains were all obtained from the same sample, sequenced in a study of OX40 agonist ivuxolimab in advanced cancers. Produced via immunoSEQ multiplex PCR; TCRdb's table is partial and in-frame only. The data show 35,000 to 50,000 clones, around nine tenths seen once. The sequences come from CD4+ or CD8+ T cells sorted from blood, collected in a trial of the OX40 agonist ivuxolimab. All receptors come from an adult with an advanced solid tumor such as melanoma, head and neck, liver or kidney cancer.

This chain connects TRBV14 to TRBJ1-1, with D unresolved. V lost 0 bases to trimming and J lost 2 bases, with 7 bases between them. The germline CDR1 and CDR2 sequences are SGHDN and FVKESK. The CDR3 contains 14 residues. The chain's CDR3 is CASSQDGFNTEAFF. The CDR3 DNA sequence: TGTGCCAGCAGCCAAGATGGTTTCAACACTGAAGCTTTCTTT. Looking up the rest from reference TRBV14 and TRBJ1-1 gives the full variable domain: EAGVTQFPSHSVIEKGQTVTLRCDPISGHDNLYWYRRVMGKEIKFLLHFVKESKQDESGMPNNRFLAERTGGTYSTLKVQPAELEDSGVYFCASSQDGFNTEAFFGQGTRLTVV.

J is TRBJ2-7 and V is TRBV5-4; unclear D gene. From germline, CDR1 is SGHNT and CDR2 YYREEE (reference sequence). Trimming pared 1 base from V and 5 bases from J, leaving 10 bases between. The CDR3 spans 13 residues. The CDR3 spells CASSLSHNHEQYF. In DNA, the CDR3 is TGTGCCAGCAGCTTGAGTCACAACCACGAGCAGTACTTC. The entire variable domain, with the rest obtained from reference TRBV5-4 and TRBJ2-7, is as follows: ETGVTQSPTHLIKTRGQQVTLRCSSQSGHNTVSWYQQALGQGPQFIFQYYREEENGRGNFPPRFSGLQFPNYSSELNVNALELDDSALYLCASSLSHNHEQYFGPGTRLTVT.

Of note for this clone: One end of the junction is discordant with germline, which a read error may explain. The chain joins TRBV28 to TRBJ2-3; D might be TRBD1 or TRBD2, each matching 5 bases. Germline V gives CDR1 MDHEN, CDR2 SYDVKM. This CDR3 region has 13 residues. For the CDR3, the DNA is TGTGCCAGCTGTTTTGGGGGAACAGATACGCAGTATTTT. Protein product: CASCFGGTDTQYF.

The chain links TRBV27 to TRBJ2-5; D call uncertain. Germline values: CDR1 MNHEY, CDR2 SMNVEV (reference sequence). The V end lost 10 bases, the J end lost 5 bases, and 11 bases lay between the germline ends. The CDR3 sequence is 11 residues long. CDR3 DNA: TGTGCCACCCGTTTTATGGAGACCCAGTACTTC. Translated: CATRFMETQYF.

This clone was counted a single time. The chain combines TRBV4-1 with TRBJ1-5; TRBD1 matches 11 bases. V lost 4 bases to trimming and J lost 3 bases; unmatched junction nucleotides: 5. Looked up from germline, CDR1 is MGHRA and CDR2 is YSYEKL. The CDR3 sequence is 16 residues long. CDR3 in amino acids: CASSLRTGGINQPQHF. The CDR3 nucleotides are TGCGCCAGCAGCCTCCGGACAGGGGGCATCAATCAGCCCCAGCATTTT.

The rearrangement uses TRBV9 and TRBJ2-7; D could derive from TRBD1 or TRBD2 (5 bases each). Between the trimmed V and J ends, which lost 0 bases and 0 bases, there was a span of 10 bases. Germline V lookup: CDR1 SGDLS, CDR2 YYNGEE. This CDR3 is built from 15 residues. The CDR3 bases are TGTGCCAGCAGCGTAGCTCCAGGGAGCTCCTACGAGCAGTACTTC. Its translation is CASSVAPGSSYEQYF.

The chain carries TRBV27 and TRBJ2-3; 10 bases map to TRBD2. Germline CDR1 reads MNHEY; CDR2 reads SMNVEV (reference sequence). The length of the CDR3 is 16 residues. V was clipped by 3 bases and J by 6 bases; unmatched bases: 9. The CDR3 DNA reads TGTGCCAGCAGTTTGCAGCGGGGGGGCCCCAGGGATACGCAGTATTTT. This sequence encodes CASSLQRGGPRDTQYF.

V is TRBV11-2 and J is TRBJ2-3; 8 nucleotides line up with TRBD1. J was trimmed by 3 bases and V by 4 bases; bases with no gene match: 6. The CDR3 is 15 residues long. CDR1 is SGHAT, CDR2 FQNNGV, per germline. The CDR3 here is CASSSFGQGTDTQYF. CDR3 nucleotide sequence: TGTGCCAGCAGCTCATTTGGACAGGGAACAGATACGCAGTATTTT.

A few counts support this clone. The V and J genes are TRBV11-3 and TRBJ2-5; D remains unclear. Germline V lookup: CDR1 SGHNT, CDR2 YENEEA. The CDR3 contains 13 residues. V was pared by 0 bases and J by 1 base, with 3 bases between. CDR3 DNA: TGTGCCAGCAGCTTAGACAGCCAAGAGACCCAGTACTTC. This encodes CASSLDSQETQYF.

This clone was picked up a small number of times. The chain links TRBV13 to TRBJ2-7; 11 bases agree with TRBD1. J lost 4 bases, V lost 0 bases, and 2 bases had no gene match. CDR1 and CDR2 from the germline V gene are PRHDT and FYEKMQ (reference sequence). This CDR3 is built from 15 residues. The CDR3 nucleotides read TGTGCCAGCAGCTTAGGAGGACAGGGGGCTTACGAGCAGTACTTC. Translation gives CASSLGGQGAYEQYF.

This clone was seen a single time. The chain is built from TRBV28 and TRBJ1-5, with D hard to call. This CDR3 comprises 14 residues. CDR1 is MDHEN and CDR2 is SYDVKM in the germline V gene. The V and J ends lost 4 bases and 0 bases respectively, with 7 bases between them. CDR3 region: CASSWEGSNQPQHF. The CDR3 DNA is TGTGCCAGCAGTTGGGAGGGTAGCAATCAGCCCCAGCATTTT.

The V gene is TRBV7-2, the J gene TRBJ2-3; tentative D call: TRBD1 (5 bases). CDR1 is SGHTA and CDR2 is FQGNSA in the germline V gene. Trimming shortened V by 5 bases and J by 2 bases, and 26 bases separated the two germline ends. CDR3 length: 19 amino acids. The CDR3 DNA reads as TGTGCCAGCAGCCGCCCCCCCGACGGATCAGGGCCTAACACAGATACGCAGTATTTT. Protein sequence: CASSRPPDGSGPNTDTQYF.

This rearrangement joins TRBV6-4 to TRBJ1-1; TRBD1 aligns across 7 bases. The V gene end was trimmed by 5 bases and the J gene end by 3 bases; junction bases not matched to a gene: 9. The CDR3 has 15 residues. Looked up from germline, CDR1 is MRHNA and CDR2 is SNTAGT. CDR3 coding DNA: TGTGCCAGCAGTATGAGGGGGCGGGAGTACACTGAAGCTTTCTTT. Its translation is CASSMRGREYTEAFF.

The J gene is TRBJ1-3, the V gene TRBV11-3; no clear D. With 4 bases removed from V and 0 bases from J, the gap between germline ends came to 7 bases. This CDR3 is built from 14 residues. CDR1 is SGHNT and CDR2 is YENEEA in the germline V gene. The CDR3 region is CASSSGDSGNTIYF. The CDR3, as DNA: TGTGCCAGCAGCTCCGGGGACTCTGGAAACACCATATATTTT.

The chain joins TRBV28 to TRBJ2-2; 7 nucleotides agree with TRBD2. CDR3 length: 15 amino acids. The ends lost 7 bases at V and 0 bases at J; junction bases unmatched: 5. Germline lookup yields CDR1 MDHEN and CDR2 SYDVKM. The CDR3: CASNGEGSNTGELFF. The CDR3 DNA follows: TGTGCCAGCAACGGGGAGGGTTCGAACACCGGGGAGCTGTTTTTT.

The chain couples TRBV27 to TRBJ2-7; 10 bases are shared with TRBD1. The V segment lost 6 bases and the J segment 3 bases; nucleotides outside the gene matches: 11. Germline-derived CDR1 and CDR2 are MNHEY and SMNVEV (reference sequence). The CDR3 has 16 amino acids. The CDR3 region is CASSSAGTGDFYEQYF. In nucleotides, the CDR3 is TGTGCCAGCAGCTCGGCCGGGACAGGGGACTTCTACGAGCAGTACTTC.

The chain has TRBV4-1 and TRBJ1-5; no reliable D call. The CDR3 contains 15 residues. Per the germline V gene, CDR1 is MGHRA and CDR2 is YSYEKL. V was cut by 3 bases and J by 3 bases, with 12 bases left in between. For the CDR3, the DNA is TGCGCCAGCAGCCAGTCAAGGGTCCCCAATCAGCCCCAGCATTTT. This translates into CASSQSRVPNQPQHF.

In DNA, the CDR3 is TGTGCCAGCAGTGAAGCGCTGTCAGGACAGGGGAAGACAGATACGCAGTATTTT. Protein product: CASSEALSGQGKTDTQYF. The V call is TRBV2, the J call TRBJ2-3, with 9 bases that match TRBD1. J gave up 3 bases and V 0 bases, and 10 bases lay outside the gene matches. CDR1 and CDR2 (germline): SNHLY, FYNNEI. The CDR3 is 18 residues long.

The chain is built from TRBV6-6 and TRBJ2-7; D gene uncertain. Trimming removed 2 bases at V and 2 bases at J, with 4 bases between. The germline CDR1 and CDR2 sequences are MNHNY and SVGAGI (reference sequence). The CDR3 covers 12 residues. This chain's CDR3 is CASSYEAYEQYF. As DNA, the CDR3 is TGTGCCAGCAGTTACGAGGCCTACGAGCAGTACTTC.